This entry concerns a single T cell receptor (beta chain). This clone's antigen is unknown. There are no base qualities to consult, and no much larger clone falls within one base. Participants in the prospective study were aged about 18 to 95 years, lived in 20 to 30 United States geographic areas, and enrolled through a virtual design. In the prospective study, participants were assigned to cohorts based on the clinical history participants reported in a screening survey and a study questionnaire. For ImmuneRACE Cohort 3, a participant was defined as recovered based on two consecutive negative NP/OP PCR tests, clearance by a healthcare professional, or resolution of symptoms. Each participant in the prospective study had whole blood, serum and a nasopharyngeal or oropharyngeal swab collected by mobile phlebotomists. Participants in the prospective study had the option to provide additional blood draws and questionnaires over a 2-month period. Before DNA extraction, prospective study blood samples were shipped either frozen or at room temperature.

This sample is part of a study of blood T cell repertoires in COVID-19 (TCRdb year 2020). Regarding the research as a whole: The collaborator samples originated in the United States, Italy and Spain and spanned the acute and convalescent phases of COVID-19. The material from the prospective study consisted of cDNA or gDNA derived from T cells, B-cell-depleted T cells, or PBMCs. Subjects who had been exposed to COVID-19, were actively infected with it, or had recovered from it provided the deeply sampled blood TCRbeta repertoires that made up the dataset. The repertoires were released in a freely available public database meant as a resource for research on the immune response to SARS-CoV-2. Samples came from the ongoing ImmuneRACE study (first 160 participants) plus 1,254 subjects from 6 global collaborators. A de-identified subject ID, COVID-19 status, age in years and sex were almost always included in the sample metadata. HLA class I and class II types, where available, came from metadata supplied by the sample provider rather than from assay-based typing.

TCRbeta CDR3 regions were amplified from genomic DNA using the immunoSEQ Assay, a bias-controlled multiplex PCR. The authors' pipeline ran thus. Nucleated cell counts per sample were estimated from amplification of reference gene primers within the assay. Sequence reads were collapsed and filtered to measure the absolute abundance of every unique TCRbeta CDR3 rearrangement. For each sample, productive Simpson clonality was calculated as the square root of Simpson's diversity index across productive rearrangements. What TCRdb holds here is the immuneACCESS table cut down to in-frame rearrangements. Part of the clones is not present; checked against another copy, under half of the missing clones reflect an unresolved V gene, and the others are unexplained. The D gene and trimming were derived from the DNA, and the V and J assignments and clone size from that table. This sample gives 300,000 to 450,000 clones in total; more than 85% of them show up just once. The ten largest clonotypes hold approximately 0.99% of the sample.

Results the study describes overall, beyond this receptor: How much clinical and demographic metadata was included differed by source and by participant, and the metadata was provided uncurated.

This receptor was obtained from a young woman who had recovered from COVID-19. The source material was PBMCs or T cells enriched from blood (not recorded which).

The DNA reads as follows: TGTGCCAGCAGCGTTGGGGCAGGCGGGGGGGTCACAGATACGCAGTATTTT. It encodes CASSVGAGGGVTDTQYF. The chain is assembled from TRBV7-2 and TRBJ2-3; a stretch of 9 junction bases matches TRBD2. Trimming takes 5 bases off V and 2 bases off J; junction bases not matched to a gene: 11. The germline V gene sets CDR1 to SGHTA and CDR2 to FQGNSA. Taken from cysteine to phenylalanine, the CDR3 has 17 residues. The CDR3 DNA has 51 bases and is translated from base 1.